Each of the 14 T cell receptor beta chains below was sequenced from the same sample in a study of cytomegalovirus exposure and HLA in healthy donors. PCR amplification relied on 60 Vbeta primers (plus 13 Jbeta primers). Repertoires were generated with immunoSEQ multiplex PCR, while TCRdb's copy carries only in-frame clones and drops some. The data hold around 100,000 clones, with roughly 68% observed a single time. Sequencing input: PBMCs. These receptors originate from a woman in her 30s in good health and CMV-seronegative.

This clone was seen more than once but under ten times. The V call is TRBV7-9, the J call TRBJ1-2, with D perhaps TRBD1 (6 bases). The V end was cut by 5 bases, the J end by 6 bases, with 25 bases between. The CDR3 runs to 17 residues. The V gene's germline CDR1 is SEHNR and CDR2 FQNEAQ (reference sequence). CDR3 nucleotide sequence: TGTGCCAGCAGCCCAGGGGCAGGGGACTACCGCGGTCATGGCTACACCTTC. It encodes CASSPGAGDYRGHGYTF.

A few counts support this clone. The genes are TRBV5-1 and TRBJ2-7, with a weak D call TRBD2 (5 bases). Per the germline V gene, CDR1 is SGHRS and CDR2 is YFSETQ. Trimming cost V 7 bases and J 4 bases, with 27 bases left between them. CDR3 length: 17 residues. The CDR3 bases are TGCGCCAGCGGAACTCCACTTGAGCGGACCGGGCGATACGAGCAGTACTTC. This translates into CASGTPLERTGRYEQYF.

This rearrangement joins TRBV6-1 to TRBJ2-2; 12 bases fit TRBD2. The V gene's germline CDR1 is MNHNS and CDR2 SASEGT. Germline trimming cut 2 bases from V and 6 bases from J; bases unmatched to any gene: 13. The CDR3 is made up of 19 amino acids. CDR3: CASSEYRRRTSGTAGELFF. In nucleotides, the CDR3 is TGTGCCAGCAGTGAATATAGGAGGAGGACTAGCGGGACCGCCGGGGAGCTGTTTTTT.

The rearrangement links TRBV5-1 to TRBJ2-7; D unclear. Germline CDR1 is SGHRS and CDR2 is YFSETQ. The CDR3 sequence is 12 residues long. V was clipped by 0 bases and J by 3 bases, with 4 bases between them. The CDR3 loop reads CASSLDGYEQYF. The CDR3 coding sequence is TGCGCCAGCAGCTTGGACGGCTACGAGCAGTACTTC.

The V gene is TRBV4-1, the J gene TRBJ2-2; 11 bases line up with TRBD2. Unmatched junction bases numbered 3, after V lost 1 base and J lost 2 bases. Germline CDR1 is MGHRA and CDR2 is YSYEKL. The CDR3 totals 17 residues. As DNA, the CDR3 is TGCGCCAGCAGCCAAGGAGGGACTAGCGGAAACACCGGGGAGCTGTTTTTT. It translates to CASSQGGTSGNTGELFF.

The chain couples TRBV29-1 to TRBJ1-1, with D unresolved. The germline V gene has CDR1 SQVTM and CDR2 ANQGSEA. Between the trimmed V and J ends, which lost 5 bases and 1 base, there was a span of 11 bases. There are 13 residues in the CDR3. CDR3 DNA sequence: TGCAGCGTTTCATCGAGGGCGAACACTGAAGCTTTCTTT. It specifies CSVSSRANTEAFF.

The J gene is TRBJ1-3, the V gene TRBV13; D perhaps matches TRBD1 (6 bases). The CDR3 runs 15 residues. The ends were cut back, 5 bases at V and 2 bases at J, with 13 bases in the middle. Germline values: CDR1 PRHDT, CDR2 FYEKMQ (reference sequence). The CDR3 DNA sequence: TGTGCCAGCAGCAGGGGGGGCCTTGCTGGAAACACCATATATTTT. Residues: CASSRGGLAGNTIYF.

The gene calls are TRBV6-5 and TRBJ1-1; 9 positions agree with TRBD1. CDR1 and CDR2 from the germline V gene are MNHEY and SVGAGI. The V segment lost 0 bases and the J segment 6 bases; nucleotides outside the gene matches: 5. The CDR3 spans 15 residues. The DNA of the CDR3 is TGTGCCAGCAGTTACTCCGGGACAGGGAAACCTGAAGCTTTCTTT. It is translated as CASSYSGTGKPEAFF.

This clone occurred a few times. This chain joins TRBV6-1 and TRBJ1-2; maybe TRBD1 (5 bases). CDR1 is MNHNS, CDR2 SASEGT, per germline. Trimming took 4 bases from V and 6 from J, leaving 15 bases between them. The CDR3 sequence is 14 residues long. The DNA for the CDR3 is TGTGCCAGCAGTGTCCGGGGGTCGGTCGATGGCTACACCTTC. This translates into CASSVRGSVDGYTF.

This clone was found a few times. Relative to the germline gene, one junction end is altered; a read error may explain this. The chain couples TRBV28 to TRBJ2-1; 7 bases are a match to TRBD1. CDR1 and CDR2 from the germline V gene are MDHEN and SYDVKM. The CDR3 loop spans 16 amino acids. CDR3 DNA: TGTGCCAGCAGATCAACAGGGGTCCCCCTCTACACTGAGCAGTTCTTC. Translated: CASRSTGVPLYTEQFF.

The rearrangement joins TRBV7-9 to TRBJ1-5, with TRBD1 identical over 7 bases. Losses at the gene ends were 1 base for V and 5 bases for J; bases not matched to a gene: 5. CDR1 SEHNR and CDR2 FQNEAQ come from the germline V gene (reference sequence). CDR3 length: 15 residues. CDR3 DNA sequence: TGTGCCAGCAGCTTAGTAGGTCAGGGGGATCAGCCCCAGCATTTT. Protein sequence: CASSLVGQGDQPQHF.

This clone was picked up one time. V is TRBV5-1 and J is TRBJ1-4; D unresolved. This CDR3 is 14 amino acids long. Trimming pared 0 bases from V and 9 bases from J, leaving 12 bases between. Looked up from germline, CDR1 is SGHRS and CDR2 is YFSETQ. The CDR3 nucleotides read TGCGCCAGCAGCTTGGAATCACAGTTGAAAAAACTGTTTTTT. The encoded protein is CASSLESQLKKLFF.

Turning to this clone: Other DNA sequences in this sample translate to the same CDR3. The chain is built from TRBV30 and TRBJ1-1; possibly TRBD1 for D (5 bases). Germline loops: CDR1 GTSNPN, CDR2 SVGIG (reference sequence). There are 12 residues in the CDR3. Trimming cost V 4 bases and J 6 bases, with 12 bases left between them. The CDR3 DNA sequence: TGTGCCTGGATAACGCCCAGGGCTGAAGCTTTCTTT. It yields the protein CAWITPRAEAFF.

Only a few counts were recorded for this clone. The chain couples TRBV27 to TRBJ2-3; 9 bases line up with TRBD2. CDR1 and CDR2 (germline): MNHEY, SMNVEV (reference sequence). The V gene end was trimmed by 6 bases and the J gene end by 4 bases; junction bases not matched to a gene: 26. This CDR3 comprises 21 residues. This CDR3 is CASSSRRGAAGGMGVADTQYF. For the CDR3, the DNA is TGTGCCAGCAGCTCTCGGCGGGGGGCGGCGGGAGGGATGGGAGTAGCAGATACGCAGTATTTT.